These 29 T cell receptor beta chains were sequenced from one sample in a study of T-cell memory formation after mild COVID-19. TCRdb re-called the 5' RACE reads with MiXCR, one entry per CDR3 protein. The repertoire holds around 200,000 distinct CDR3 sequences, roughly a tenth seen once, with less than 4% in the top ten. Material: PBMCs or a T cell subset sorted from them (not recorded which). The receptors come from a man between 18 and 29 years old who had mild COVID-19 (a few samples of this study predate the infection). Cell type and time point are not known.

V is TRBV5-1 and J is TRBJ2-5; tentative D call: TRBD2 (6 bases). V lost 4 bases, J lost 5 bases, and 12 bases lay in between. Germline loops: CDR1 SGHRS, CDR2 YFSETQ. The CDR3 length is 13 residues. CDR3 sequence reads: CASSPQEGETQYF. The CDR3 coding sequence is TGCGCCAGCAGCCCTCAGGAGGGGGAGACCCAGTACTTC. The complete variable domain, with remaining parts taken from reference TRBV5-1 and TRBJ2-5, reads KAGVTQTPRYLIKTRGQQVTLSCSPISGHRSVSWYQQTPGQGLQFLFEYFSETQRNKGNFPGRFSGRQFSNSRSEMNVSTLELGDSALYLCASSPQEGETQYFGPGTRLLVL.

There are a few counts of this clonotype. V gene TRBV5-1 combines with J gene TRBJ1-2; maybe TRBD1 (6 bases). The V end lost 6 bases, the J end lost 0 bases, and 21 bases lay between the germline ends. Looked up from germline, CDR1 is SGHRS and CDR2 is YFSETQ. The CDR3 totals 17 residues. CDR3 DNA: TGCGCCAGCACCGGTGGGGACACCCAGTTAGCTAACTATGGCTACACCTTC. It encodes CASTGGDTQLANYGYTF.

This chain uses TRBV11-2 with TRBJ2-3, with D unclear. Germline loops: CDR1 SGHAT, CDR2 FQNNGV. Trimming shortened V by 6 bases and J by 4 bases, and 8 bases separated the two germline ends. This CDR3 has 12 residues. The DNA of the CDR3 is TGTGCCAGCAGGTACTTGTCAGATACGCAGTATTTT. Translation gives CASRYLSDTQYF.

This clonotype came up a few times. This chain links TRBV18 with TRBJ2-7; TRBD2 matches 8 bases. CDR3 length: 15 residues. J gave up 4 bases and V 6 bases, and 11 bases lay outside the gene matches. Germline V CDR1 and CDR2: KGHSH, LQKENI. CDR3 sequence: CASSLRSASGYEQYF. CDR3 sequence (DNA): TGTGCCAGCTCGCTTAGGTCGGCTAGCGGGTACGAGCAGTACTTC.

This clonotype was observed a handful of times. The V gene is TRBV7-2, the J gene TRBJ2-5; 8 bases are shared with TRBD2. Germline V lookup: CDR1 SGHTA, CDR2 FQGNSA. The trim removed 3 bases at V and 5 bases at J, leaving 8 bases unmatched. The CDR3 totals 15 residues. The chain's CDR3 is CASSFSGAIGETQYF. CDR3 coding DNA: TGTGCCAGCAGCTTTAGCGGGGCCATTGGGGAGACCCAGTACTTC. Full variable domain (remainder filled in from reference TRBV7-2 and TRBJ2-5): GAGVSQSPSNKVTEKGKDVELRCDPISGHTALYWYRQSLGQGLEFLIYFQGNSAPDKSGLPSDRFSAERTGGSVSTLTIQRTQQEDSAVYLCASSFSGAIGETQYFGPGTRLLVL.

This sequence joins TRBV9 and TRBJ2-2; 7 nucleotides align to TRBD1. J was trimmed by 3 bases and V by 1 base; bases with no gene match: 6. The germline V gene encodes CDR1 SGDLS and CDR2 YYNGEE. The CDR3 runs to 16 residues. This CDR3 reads CASSVLGGADTGELFF. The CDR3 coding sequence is TGTGCCAGCAGCGTACTAGGGGGCGCGGACACCGGGGAGCTGTTTTTT.

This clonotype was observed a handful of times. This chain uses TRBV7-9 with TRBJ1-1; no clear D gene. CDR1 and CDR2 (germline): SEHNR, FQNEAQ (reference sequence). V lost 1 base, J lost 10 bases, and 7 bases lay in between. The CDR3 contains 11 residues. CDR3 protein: CASSLGGGAFF. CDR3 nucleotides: TGTGCCAGCAGCTTAGGAGGAGGAGCTTTCTTT.

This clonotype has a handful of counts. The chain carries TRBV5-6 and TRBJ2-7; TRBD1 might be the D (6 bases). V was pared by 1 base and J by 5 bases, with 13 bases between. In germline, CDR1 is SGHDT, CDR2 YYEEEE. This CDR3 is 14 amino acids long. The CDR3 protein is CASSLRAGVHEQYV. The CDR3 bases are TGTGCCAGCAGCTTGCGGGCAGGGGTGCACGAGCAGTACGTC.

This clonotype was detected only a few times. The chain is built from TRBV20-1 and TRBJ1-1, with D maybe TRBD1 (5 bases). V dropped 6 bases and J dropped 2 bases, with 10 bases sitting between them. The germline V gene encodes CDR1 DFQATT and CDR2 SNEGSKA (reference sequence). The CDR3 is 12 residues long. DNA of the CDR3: TGCAGTGCCGAAAGGGGAAACACTGAAGCTTTCTTT. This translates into CSAERGNTEAFF.

The CDR3 DNA reads TGCAGTGCTAGTACCACTCGGATCTATGGCTACACCTTC. Residues: CSASTTRIYGYTF. The chain carries TRBV20-1 and TRBJ1-2, with D uncertain. Trimming removed 3 bases from V and 4 bases from J, with 12 bases in between. There are 13 residues in the CDR3. Germline assignment: CDR1 DFQATT and CDR2 SNEGSKA (reference sequence).

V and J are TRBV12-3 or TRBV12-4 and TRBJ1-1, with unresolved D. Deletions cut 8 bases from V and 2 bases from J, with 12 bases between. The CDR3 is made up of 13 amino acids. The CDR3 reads CASGILTNTEAFF. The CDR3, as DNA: TGTGCCAGCGGTATCTTAACCAACACTGAAGCTTTCTTT.

CDR3 DNA: TGTGCCAGCAGTTGGGACAGCCGAGGCGAGCAGTACGTC. Protein: CASSWDSRGEQYV. The chain links TRBV12-3 or TRBV12-4 to TRBJ2-7, with 7 bases aligning to TRBD1. The CDR3 loop spans 13 amino acids. After removal of 4 bases from V and 6 bases from J, the junction contained 6 bases not matched to a gene.

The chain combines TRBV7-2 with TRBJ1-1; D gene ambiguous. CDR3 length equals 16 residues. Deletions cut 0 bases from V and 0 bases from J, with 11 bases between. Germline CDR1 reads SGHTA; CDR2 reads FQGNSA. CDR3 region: CASSLAPGSLNTEAFF. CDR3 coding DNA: TGTGCCAGCAGCTTAGCGCCTGGCAGCTTGAACACTGAAGCTTTCTTT.

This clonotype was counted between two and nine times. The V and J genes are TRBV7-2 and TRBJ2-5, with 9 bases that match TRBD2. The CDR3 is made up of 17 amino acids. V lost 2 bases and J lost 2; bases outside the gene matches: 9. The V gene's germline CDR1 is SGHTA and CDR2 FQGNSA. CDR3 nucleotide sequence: TGTGCCAGCAGCTTAAAGGGAGCGGGGGGCCGTCAAGAGACCCAGTACTTC. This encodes CASSLKGAGGRQETQYF. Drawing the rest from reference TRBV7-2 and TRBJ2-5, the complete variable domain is GAGVSQSPSNKVTEKGKDVELRCDPISGHTALYWYRQSLGQGLEFLIYFQGNSAPDKSGLPSDRFSAERTGGSVSTLTIQRTQQEDSAVYLCASSLKGAGGRQETQYFGPGTRLLVL.

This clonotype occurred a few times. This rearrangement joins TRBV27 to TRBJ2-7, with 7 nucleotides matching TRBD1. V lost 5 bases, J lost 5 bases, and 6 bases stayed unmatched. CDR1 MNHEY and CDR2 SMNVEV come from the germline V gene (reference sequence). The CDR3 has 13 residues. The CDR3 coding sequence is TGTGCCAGCAGTCTCACAGGGGTCCACGAGCAGTACTTC. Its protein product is CASSLTGVHEQYF.

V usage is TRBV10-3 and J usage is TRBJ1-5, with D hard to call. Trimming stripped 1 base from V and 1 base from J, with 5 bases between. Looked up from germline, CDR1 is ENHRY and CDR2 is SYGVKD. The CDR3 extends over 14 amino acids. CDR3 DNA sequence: TGTGCCATCAGTGAGTTCCGCAGCAATCAGCCCCAGCATTTT. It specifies CAISEFRSNQPQHF.

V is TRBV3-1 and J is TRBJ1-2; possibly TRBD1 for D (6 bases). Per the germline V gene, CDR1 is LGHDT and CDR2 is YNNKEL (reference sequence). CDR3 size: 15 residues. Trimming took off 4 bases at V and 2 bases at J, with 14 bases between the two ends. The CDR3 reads CASSPGYRENYGYTF. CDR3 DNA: TGTGCCAGCAGCCCAGGGTACAGGGAAAACTATGGCTACACCTTC.

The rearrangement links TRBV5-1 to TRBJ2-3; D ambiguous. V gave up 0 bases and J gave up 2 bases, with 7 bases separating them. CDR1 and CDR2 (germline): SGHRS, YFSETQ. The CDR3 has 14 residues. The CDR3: CASSLVATTDTQYF. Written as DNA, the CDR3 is TGCGCCAGCAGCTTGGTTGCTACCACAGATACGCAGTATTTT.

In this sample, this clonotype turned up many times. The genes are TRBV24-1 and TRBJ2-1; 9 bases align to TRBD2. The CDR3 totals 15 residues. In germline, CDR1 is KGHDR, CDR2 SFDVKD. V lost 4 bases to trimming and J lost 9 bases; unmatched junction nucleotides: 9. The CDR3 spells CATSDPGTSLSEQFF. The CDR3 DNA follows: TGTGCCACCAGTGACCCCGGGACTAGCTTAAGTGAGCAGTTCTTC.

CDR3 sequence: CASSPDRVQETQYF. CDR3 nucleotide sequence: TGTGCCAGCAGCCCGGACAGAGTCCAAGAGACCCAGTACTTC. V usage is TRBV7-2 and J usage is TRBJ2-5, with a weak D call TRBD1 (6 bases). CDR3 length: 14 residues. Trimming left V 5 bases short and J 1 base short, with 11 bases between. The V gene's germline CDR1 is SGHTA and CDR2 FQGNSA.

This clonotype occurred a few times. The CDR3 spells CASSEARDYEQYV. The DNA for the CDR3 is TGTGCCAGCAGTGAAGCCAGGGACTACGAGCAGTACGTC. The chain recombines TRBV6-1 with TRBJ2-7; possibly TRBD1 for D (5 bases). The CDR3 covers 13 residues. Germline V gene sequence: CDR1 MNHNS, CDR2 SASEGT. V gave up 0 bases and J gave up 3 bases, with 6 bases separating them.

The CDR3 DNA reads TGTGCCAGCAGCGTAGTTGCGGGGGTAGGTGGCTACACCTTC. It yields the protein CASSVVAGVGGYTF. The chain uses TRBV9 and TRBJ1-2; a weak D match, TRBD1 (5 bases). The CDR3 loop spans 14 amino acids. The V gene's germline CDR1 is SGDLS and CDR2 YYNGEE. Trimming stripped 0 bases from V and 7 bases from J, with 13 bases between.

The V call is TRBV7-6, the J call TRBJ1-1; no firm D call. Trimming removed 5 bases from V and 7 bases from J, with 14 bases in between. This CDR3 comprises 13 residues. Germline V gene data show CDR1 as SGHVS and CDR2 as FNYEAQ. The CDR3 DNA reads TGTGCCAGCAGCGCCCCAGGACGGGGTGAAGCTTTCTTT. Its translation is CASSAPGRGEAFF.

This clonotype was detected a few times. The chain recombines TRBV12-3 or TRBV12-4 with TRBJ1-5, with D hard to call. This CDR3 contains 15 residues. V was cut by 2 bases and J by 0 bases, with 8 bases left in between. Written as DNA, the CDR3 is TGTGCCAGCAGTTTATGGGTCGGTAGCAATCAGCCCCAGCATTTT. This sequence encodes CASSLWVGSNQPQHF.

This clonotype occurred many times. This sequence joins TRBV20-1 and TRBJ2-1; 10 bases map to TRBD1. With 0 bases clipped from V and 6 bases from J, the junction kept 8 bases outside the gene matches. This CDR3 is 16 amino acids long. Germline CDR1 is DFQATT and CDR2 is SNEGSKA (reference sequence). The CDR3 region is CSARDPRDRGGNEQFF. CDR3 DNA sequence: TGCAGTGCTAGAGATCCCCGGGACAGGGGCGGCAATGAGCAGTTCTTC.

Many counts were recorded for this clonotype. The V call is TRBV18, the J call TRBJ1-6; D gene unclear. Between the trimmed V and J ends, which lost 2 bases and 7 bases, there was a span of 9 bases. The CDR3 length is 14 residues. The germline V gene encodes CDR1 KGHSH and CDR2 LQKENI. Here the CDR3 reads CASSPSDSNSPLHF. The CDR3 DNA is TGTGCCAGCTCACCATCGGATTCCAATTCACCCCTCCACTTT. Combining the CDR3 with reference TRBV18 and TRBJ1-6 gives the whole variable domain NAGVMQNPRHLVRRRGQEARLRCSPMKGHSHVYWYRQLPEEGLKFMVYLQKENIIDESGMPKERFSAEFPKEGPSILRIQQVVRGDSAAYFCASSPSDSNSPLHFGNGTRLTVT.

The CDR3: CASSLGVTGYGYTF. CDR3 coding DNA: TGTGCCAGCAGCTTGGGAGTCACGGGGTACGGCTACACCTTC. This rearrangement joins TRBV5-6 to TRBJ1-2; D is unclear. The CDR3 length is 14 residues. Trimming removed 0 bases at V and 8 bases at J, with 14 bases between. Germline CDR1 is SGHDT and CDR2 is YYEEEE.

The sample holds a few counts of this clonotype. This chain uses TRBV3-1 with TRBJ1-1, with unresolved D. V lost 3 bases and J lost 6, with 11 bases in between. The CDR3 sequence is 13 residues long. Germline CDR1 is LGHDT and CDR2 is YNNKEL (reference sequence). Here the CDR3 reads CASSHGGFAEAFF. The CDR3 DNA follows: TGTGCCAGCAGCCACGGCGGTTTCGCTGAAGCTTTCTTT. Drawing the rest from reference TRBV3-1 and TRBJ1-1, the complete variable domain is DTAVSQTPKYLVTQMGNDKSIKCEQNLGHDTMYWYKQDSKKFLKIMFSYNNKELIINETVPNRFSPKSPDKAHLNLHINSLELGDSAVYFCASSHGGFAEAFFGQGTRLTVV.

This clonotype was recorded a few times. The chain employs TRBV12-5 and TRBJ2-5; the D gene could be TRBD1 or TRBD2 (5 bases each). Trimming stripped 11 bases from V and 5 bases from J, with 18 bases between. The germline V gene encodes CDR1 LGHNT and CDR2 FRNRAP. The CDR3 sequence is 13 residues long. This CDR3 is CACQSGGVETQYF. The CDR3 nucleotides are TGTGCTTGCCAGTCTGGGGGTGTTGAGACCCAGTACTTC. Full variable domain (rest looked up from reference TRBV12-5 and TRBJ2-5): DARVTQTPRHKVTEMGQEVTMRCQPILGHNTVFWYRQTMMQGLELLAYFRNRAPLDDSGMPKDRFSAEMPDATLATLKIQPSEPRDSAVYFCACQSGGVETQYFGPGTRLLVL.